Each of the 32 T cell receptor beta chains below was sequenced from the same sample in a study of regulatory T cells in long-lasting Graves disease. Arm-PCR of CDR3 regions with iRepertoire HTBI primers generated TCR beta libraries. TCRdb processed the multiplex PCR reads anew with MiXCR; each CDR3 protein has one entry. The profile shows approximately 480,000 distinct CDR3 sequences, roughly 15% of them singletons. Described time point: newly diagnosed GD, antithyroid drugs for less than 3 months. With RNA extracted from PBMCs as input, the TCR library was made. This same sample was also taken into another study, of T cells in Graves' hyperthyroidism and ophthalmopathy.

The sample consisted of peripheral blood mononuclear cells (PBMCs), taken at new diagnosis, from a patient treated with antithyroid drugs. The receptors were gathered from a middle-aged man with Graves disease.

This clonotype was seen a single time. V and J are TRBV12-3 or TRBV12-4 and TRBJ1-4; maybe TRBD1 (6 bases). CDR3 length: 14 residues. The ends were cut back, 3 bases at V and 7 bases at J, with 12 bases in the middle. The CDR3, as DNA: TGTGCCAGCAGTTTTAAAGAGGGGGGTGAAAAACTGTTTTTT. This codes for CASSFKEGGEKLFF.

There are many counts of this clonotype. Its ends do not fully match the called genes, so a read error is possible. The V call is TRBV5-4, the J call TRBJ2-7, with 8 bases fitting TRBD1. Germline CDR1 and CDR2: SGHNT and YYREEE (reference sequence). The CDR3 has 16 amino acids. The chain's CDR3 is CANSLGDRRYSYEQYF. The CDR3 nucleotides read TGTGCCAACAGCTTGGGGGACAGGCGATACTCCTACGAGCAGTACTTC.

This clonotype has just a few counts. V and J are TRBV11-2 and TRBJ1-5; D remains unclear. Germline V gene data show CDR1 as SGHAT and CDR2 as FQNNGV. Trimming shortened V by 1 base and J by 2 bases, and 9 bases separated the two germline ends. The CDR3 length is 15 residues. The CDR3 here is CASSLGVSGNQPQHF. The CDR3 region has the DNA TGTGCCAGCAGCTTAGGGGTATCGGGCAATCAGCCCCAGCATTTT. The full variable domain, in which reference TRBV11-2 and TRBJ1-5 provide the parts outside the CDR3, is EAGVAQSPRYKIIEKRQSVAFWCNPISGHATLYWYQQILGQGPKLLIQFQNNGVVDDSQLPKDRFSAERLKGVDSTLKIQPAKLEDSAVYLCASSLGVSGNQPQHFGDGTRLSIL.

The chain combines TRBV2 with TRBJ2-7, with 8 bases fitting TRBD1. The CDR3 has 15 residues. The V segment lost 4 bases and the J segment 4 bases; nucleotides outside the gene matches: 9. Germline CDR1 is SNHLY and CDR2 is FYNNEI. This CDR3 reads CASSVSAGGLYEQYF. CDR3 coding DNA: TGTGCCAGCAGTGTCTCGGCAGGGGGCTTGTACGAGCAGTACTTC.

This clonotype was found many times. V is TRBV28 and J is TRBJ2-5; perhaps TRBD1 as D (6 bases). Deletions cut 5 bases from V and 2 bases from J, with 6 bases between. Germline lookup yields CDR1 MDHEN and CDR2 SYDVKM. CDR3 length equals 12 residues. CDR3 region: CASSQGQETQYF. CDR3 nucleotides: TGTGCCAGCAGTCAGGGGCAAGAGACCCAGTACTTC.

This clonotype was detected ten times or more. The chain has TRBV5-6 and TRBJ2-5, with D tentatively TRBD2 (5 bases). The germline V gene encodes CDR1 SGHDT and CDR2 YYEEEE. CDR3 size: 11 residues. V lost 4 bases and J 7 bases, leaving 8 bases between the germline ends. CDR3 coding DNA: TGTGCCAGCAGCCGGGGTGGGACCCAGTACTTC. Translating gives CASSRGGTQYF.

The table lists this clonotype with many counts. The V call is TRBV7-9, the J call TRBJ2-7; TRBD1 matches 9 bases. CDR3 length equals 13 residues. CDR1 is SEHNR, CDR2 FQNEAQ, per germline (reference sequence). J was trimmed by 5 bases and V by 4 bases; bases with no gene match: 3. The CDR3 reads CASSWGQGNEQYF. The CDR3 bases are TGTGCCAGCAGCTGGGGACAGGGCAACGAGCAGTACTTC.

This clonotype was recorded a few times. The chain combines TRBV29-1 with TRBJ2-2; D might be TRBD1 (5 bases). Germline V lookup: CDR1 SQVTM, CDR2 ANQGSEA. The CDR3 length is 12 residues. The ends were cut back, 7 bases at V and 0 bases at J, with 6 bases in the middle. The CDR3 DNA sequence: TGCAGCGGGACAACGAACACCGGGGAGCTGTTTTTT. It encodes CSGTTNTGELFF.

This clonotype was seen at least ten times. V gene TRBV28 combines with J gene TRBJ2-7, with D maybe TRBD1 (5 bases). With 6 bases removed from V and 1 base from J, the gap between germline ends came to 13 bases. The CDR3 extends over 14 amino acids. The germline gives CDR1 MDHEN, CDR2 SYDVKM. CDR3 residues: CASRLHDSSYEQYF. The CDR3 DNA is TGTGCCAGCAGACTCCACGACAGTTCCTACGAGCAGTACTTC.

The chain joins TRBV28 to TRBJ1-5; D is ambiguous. With 7 bases removed from V and 0 bases from J, the gap between germline ends came to 16 bases. The germline gives CDR1 MDHEN, CDR2 SYDVKM. The CDR3 runs to 16 residues. The CDR3 protein is CASTRSVFNSNQPQHF. The CDR3 nucleotides read TGTGCCAGCACCAGGTCCGTTTTTAATAGCAATCAGCCCCAGCATTTT. The full variable domain, its missing parts supplied by reference TRBV28 and TRBJ1-5, is DVKVTQSSRYLVKRTGEKVFLECVQDMDHENMFWYRQDPGLGLRLIYFSYDVKMKEKGDIPEGYSVSREKKERFSLILESASTNQTSMYLCASTRSVFNSNQPQHFGDGTRLSIL.

In this sample, this clonotype turned up many times. J is TRBJ2-3 and V is TRBV27; tentatively, D is TRBD1 (5 bases). CDR3 size: 17 residues. Deletions cut 2 bases from V and 4 bases from J, with 19 bases between. Germline assignment: CDR1 MNHEY and CDR2 SMNVEV (reference sequence). CDR3 region: CASSLQAPGYSADTQYF. The CDR3 bases are TGTGCCAGCAGTTTACAGGCCCCAGGGTATTCCGCAGATACGCAGTATTTT.

The chain couples TRBV5-1 to TRBJ2-3; D remains ambiguous. The CDR3 contains 15 residues. From germline, CDR1 is SGHRS and CDR2 YFSETQ. Trimming removed 1 base from V and 0 bases from J, with 9 bases in between. The CDR3 loop is CASSLPQFSTDTQYF. The CDR3 nucleotides read TGCGCCAGCAGCTTGCCTCAATTTAGCACAGATACGCAGTATTTT.

This clonotype was detected ten times or more. In DNA form, the CDR3 reads TGCAGTGCTAGCTCTCGCAGCGGGAGGCAAGAGACCCAGTACTTC. Its protein product is CSASSRSGRQETQYF. The chain links TRBV20-1 to TRBJ2-5; TRBD2 aligns across 9 bases. The germline CDR1 and CDR2 sequences are DFQATT and SNEGSKA (reference sequence). Germline trimming cut 3 bases from V and 2 bases from J; bases unmatched to any gene: 7. This CDR3 region has 15 residues.

The chain combines TRBV14 with TRBJ2-1; 7 positions agree with TRBD2. Germline lookup yields CDR1 SGHDN and CDR2 FVKESK. The V and J ends lost 0 bases and 8 bases, in that order; junction bases with no gene match: 16. The CDR3 spans 18 residues. In DNA, the CDR3 is TGTGCCAGCAGCCAAGAGGGACTAAGAACGGGAGTAGCCTATGAGCAGTTCTTC. It encodes CASSQEGLRTGVAYEQFF. The variable domain in full, completed from reference TRBV14 and TRBJ2-1, reads EAGVTQFPSHSVIEKGQTVTLRCDPISGHDNLYWYRRVMGKEIKFLLHFVKESKQDESGMPNNRFLAERTGGTYSTLKVQPAELEDSGVYFCASSQEGLRTGVAYEQFFGPGTRLTVL.

This clonotype was seen ten or more times. CDR3 bases: TGTGCCAGCAGTCGATCCGGTGTACAGGGACCCTACGAGCAGTACTTC. This sequence encodes CASSRSGVQGPYEQYF. The V and J genes are TRBV6-1 and TRBJ2-7; D may be TRBD1 (6 bases). Per the germline V gene, CDR1 is MNHNS and CDR2 is SASEGT. The V end lost 5 bases, the J end lost 2 bases, and 19 bases lay between the germline ends. The CDR3 consists of 16 residues.

This clonotype came up many times. The CDR3: CASSSDLSGASTDTQYF. The CDR3 DNA follows: TGTGCCAGCAGCTCCGACTTAAGCGGTGCTAGCACAGATACGCAGTATTTT. The chain employs TRBV7-8 and TRBJ2-3; D perhaps matches TRBD2 (5 bases). The CDR3 consists of 17 residues. Per germline, CDR1 SGHVS and CDR2 FQNEAQ. Trimming cost V 4 bases and J 0 bases, with 17 bases left between them.

This chain joins TRBV12-3 or TRBV12-4 and TRBJ1-5; D perhaps matches TRBD1 (5 bases). V was pared by 6 bases and J by 1 base, with 13 bases between. The CDR3 covers 15 residues. This chain's CDR3 is CASSLEAGSNQPQHF. CDR3 nucleotide sequence: TGTGCCAGCAGCTTGGAAGCAGGGAGCAATCAGCCCCAGCATTTT.

This clonotype was seen repeatedly, ten times or more. The V and J genes are TRBV2 and TRBJ2-4; D uncertain. Germline assignment: CDR1 SNHLY and CDR2 FYNNEI. V lost 5 bases and J 1 base, leaving 9 bases between the germline ends. This CDR3 has 14 residues. The DNA for the CDR3 is TGTGCCAGCAGTTCTAGTGTCGCCAAAAACATTCAGTACTTC. Translating gives CASSSSVAKNIQYF.

This clonotype occurred many times. The CDR3 protein is CASSSLYEQYF. CDR3 nucleotides: TGTGCCAGCAGTTCCCTCTACGAGCAGTACTTC. The chain couples TRBV2 to TRBJ2-7, with unresolved D. The CDR3 has 11 amino acids. The V gene lost 5 bases and the J gene lost 3 bases, with 5 bases spanning the gap. CDR1 and CDR2 from the germline V gene are SNHLY and FYNNEI.

A remark on this clonotype: It differs at one base from a far larger clone, so likely a read error. The conserved phenylalanine or tryptophan is not found at the CDR3 terminus, so this likely reflects a read error. The J gene is TRBJ2-1, the V gene TRBV6-2 or TRBV6-3, with TRBD2 matching 11 bases. The CDR3 is 15 amino acids. Trimming took 2 bases from V and 5 from J; bases not matched to a gene: 2. CDR1 MNHEY and CDR2 SVGEGT come from the germline V gene. As DNA, the CDR3 is TGTGCCAGCAGTTACGGGACTAGCGGTAACAATGAGCAGTTCCTC. Translating gives CASSYGTSGNNEQFL.

This clonotype was detected many times. The chain joins TRBV20-1 to TRBJ2-7, with 8 bases that match TRBD2. This CDR3 region has 16 residues. After removal of 1 base from V and 0 bases from J, the junction contained 8 bases not matched to a gene. Germline assignment: CDR1 DFQATT and CDR2 SNEGSKA (reference sequence). The DNA of the CDR3 is TGCAGTGCTAGAGCCCTTAGCGGGGTCAGCTCCTACGAGCAGTACTTC. Its translation is CSARALSGVSSYEQYF.

V gene TRBV20-1 combines with J gene TRBJ1-6, with TRBD1 matching 8 bases. The junction had 6 bases not matched to a gene; V was cut back by 1 base and J by 1 base. This CDR3 contains 17 residues. Per the germline V gene, CDR1 is DFQATT and CDR2 is SNEGSKA (reference sequence). This CDR3 reads CSARVQGAISYNSPLHF. CDR3 nucleotide sequence: TGCAGTGCTAGAGTTCAGGGGGCCATATCCTATAATTCACCCCTCCACTTT.

This clonotype has just a few counts. The gene calls are TRBV12-5 and TRBJ2-2; a weak D match, TRBD2 (6 bases). V was clipped by 5 bases and J by 7 bases, with 17 bases between them. The germline gives CDR1 LGHNT, CDR2 FRNRAP. The CDR3 spans 15 residues. CDR3 coding DNA: TGTGCTAGTGGTCCCAGGAGGGGTCAGGGCGGGGAGCTGTTTTTT. This translates into CASGPRRGQGGELFF.

The chain combines TRBV20-1 with TRBJ2-1, with TRBD2 matching over 7 bases. The CDR3 runs 15 residues. V was pared by 5 bases and J by 8 bases, with 15 bases of the junction left unmatched. Germline V gene lookup returns CDR1 DFQATT and CDR2 SNEGSKA (reference sequence). The CDR3 loop is CSADGGSIGGDEQFF. CDR3 DNA: TGCAGTGCTGATGGCGGGAGTATCGGTGGTGATGAGCAGTTCTTC.

This clonotype has ten or more counts. This chain connects TRBV20-1 to TRBJ2-3, with unresolved D. V shed 2 bases and J shed 5 bases, with 8 bases lying between them. Germline-derived CDR1 and CDR2 are DFQATT and SNEGSKA (reference sequence). There are 12 residues in the CDR3. The CDR3 sequence is CSARKVGDTQYF. The CDR3 DNA sequence: TGCAGTGCTAGAAAGGTGGGAGATACGCAGTATTTT.

Many counts were recorded for this clonotype. V gene TRBV11-2 combines with J gene TRBJ2-7; TRBD2 aligns across 7 bases. The V gene's germline CDR1 is SGHAT and CDR2 FQNNGV. The CDR3 covers 15 residues. V trimming: 0 bases; J trimming: 3 bases; junction bases outside the gene matches: 5. CDR3 DNA: TGTGCCAGCAGCTTAGAAGGAGCGGGAAACTACGAGCAGTACTTC. Amino acid sequence: CASSLEGAGNYEQYF. Full variable domain (rest looked up from reference TRBV11-2 and TRBJ2-7): EAGVAQSPRYKIIEKRQSVAFWCNPISGHATLYWYQQILGQGPKLLIQFQNNGVVDDSQLPKDRFSAERLKGVDSTLKIQPAKLEDSAVYLCASSLEGAGNYEQYFGPGTRLTVT.

The gene calls are TRBV10-3 and TRBJ2-6; D is perhaps TRBD1 (7 bases). CDR1 is ENHRY and CDR2 is SYGVKD in the germline V gene. CDR3 length equals 17 residues. Trimming shortened V by 2 bases and J by 2 bases, and 13 bases separated the two germline ends. The CDR3 DNA follows: TGTGCCATCAGTGAGGGGAGGACAGGTACTGGGGCCAACGTCCTGACTTTC. Translating it yields CAISEGRTGTGANVLTF.

The CDR3 spells CASSQEVGYEQYF. The CDR3 DNA reads as TGCGCCAGCAGCCAAGAGGTAGGCTACGAGCAGTACTTC. The chain employs TRBV4-1 and TRBJ2-7, with no clear D. Looked up from germline, CDR1 is MGHRA and CDR2 is YSYEKL. This CDR3 has 13 amino acids. The V and J ends lost 0 bases and 3 bases respectively, with 6 bases between them.

V gene TRBV27 combines with J gene TRBJ2-4; TRBD2 is a possible D gene (5 bases). The CDR3 loop spans 14 amino acids. Trimming pared 6 bases from V and 8 bases from J, leaving 17 bases between. Germline loops: CDR1 MNHEY, CDR2 SMNVEV (reference sequence). CDR3 sequence (DNA): TGTGCCAGCAGGTCCTCACTAGTAGTAGACATTCAGTACTTC. Protein product: CASRSSLVVDIQYF.

This clonotype has more than one count but fewer than ten. The chain links TRBV18 to TRBJ2-1; D is perhaps TRBD1 or TRBD2 (5 bases each). The CDR3 has 14 residues. Per germline, CDR1 KGHSH and CDR2 LQKENI. V was shortened by 3 bases and J by 6 bases, with 12 bases between the two germline ends. The CDR3 region is CASSPGVAGNEQFF. In nucleotides, the CDR3 is TGTGCCAGCTCACCGGGGGTGGCGGGCAATGAGCAGTTCTTC.

There are many counts of this clonotype. The V and J genes are TRBV2 and TRBJ1-1; 7 bases fit TRBD1. The CDR3 loop spans 14 amino acids. V was clipped by 6 bases and J by 4 bases; unmatched bases: 8. The germline V gene encodes CDR1 SNHLY and CDR2 FYNNEI. CDR3 sequence reads: CASSDRVGGTEAFF. The CDR3 region has the DNA TGTGCCAGCAGCGACAGGGTTGGCGGCACTGAAGCTTTCTTT.

The chain combines TRBV5-6 with TRBJ1-1; 8 nucleotides match TRBD1. V dropped 8 bases and J dropped 4; count of bases not matched to a gene: 7. The CDR3 sequence is 13 residues long. Germline V gives CDR1 SGHDT, CDR2 YYEEEE. The CDR3 spells CASNTGGSTEAFF. Here the CDR3 DNA reads TGTGCCAGTAACACAGGGGGAAGCACTGAAGCTTTCTTT.